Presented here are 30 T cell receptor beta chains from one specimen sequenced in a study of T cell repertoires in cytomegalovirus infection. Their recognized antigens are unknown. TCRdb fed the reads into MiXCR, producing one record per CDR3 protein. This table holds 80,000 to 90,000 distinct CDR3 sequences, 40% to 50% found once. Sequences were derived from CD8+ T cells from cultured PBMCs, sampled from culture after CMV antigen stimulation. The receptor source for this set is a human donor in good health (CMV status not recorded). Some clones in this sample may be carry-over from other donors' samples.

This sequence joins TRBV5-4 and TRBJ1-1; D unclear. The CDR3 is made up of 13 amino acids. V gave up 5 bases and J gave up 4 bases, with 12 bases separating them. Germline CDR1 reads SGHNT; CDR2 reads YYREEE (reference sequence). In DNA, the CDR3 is TGTGCCAGCAGACAAGAGGGAGGCACTGAAGCTTTCTTT. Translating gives CASRQEGGTEAFF.

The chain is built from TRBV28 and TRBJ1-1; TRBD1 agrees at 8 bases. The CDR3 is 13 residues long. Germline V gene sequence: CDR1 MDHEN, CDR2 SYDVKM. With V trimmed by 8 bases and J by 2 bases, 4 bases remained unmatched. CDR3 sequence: CASQTGENTEAFF. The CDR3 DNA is TGTGCCAGCCAGACAGGGGAAAACACTGAAGCTTTCTTT.

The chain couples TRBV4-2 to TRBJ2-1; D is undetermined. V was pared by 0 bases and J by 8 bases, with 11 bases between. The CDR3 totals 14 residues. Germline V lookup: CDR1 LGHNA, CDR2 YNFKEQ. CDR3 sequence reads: CASSQDYRADEQFF. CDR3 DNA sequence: TGTGCCAGCAGCCAAGATTATAGGGCCGATGAGCAGTTCTTC.

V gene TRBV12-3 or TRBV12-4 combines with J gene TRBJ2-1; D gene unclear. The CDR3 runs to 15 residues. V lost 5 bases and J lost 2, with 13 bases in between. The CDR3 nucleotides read TGTGCCAGCAGTCCCAGTGCAGACCCCTACAATGAGCAGTTCTTC. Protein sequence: CASSPSADPYNEQFF.

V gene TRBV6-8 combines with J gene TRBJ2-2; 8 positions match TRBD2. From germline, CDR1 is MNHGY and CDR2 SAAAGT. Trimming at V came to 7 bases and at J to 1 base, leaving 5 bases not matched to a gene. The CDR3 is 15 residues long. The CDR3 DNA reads TGTGCCAGCACCACACTAGCGGAGAACACCGGGGAGCTGTTTTTT. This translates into CASTTLAENTGELFF.

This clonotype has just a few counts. CDR3 nucleotides: TGTGCCAGCAGCTTAAAAGAGACAGCCGCGGAGGGCTACAATGAGCAGTTCTTC. Its protein is CASSLKETAAEGYNEQFF. The J gene is TRBJ2-1, the V gene TRBV7-3; tentative D call: TRBD2 (6 bases). The CDR3 is 18 residues long. Trimming removed 1 base from V and 3 bases from J, with 19 bases in between. The V gene's germline CDR1 is SGHTA and CDR2 FQGTGA.

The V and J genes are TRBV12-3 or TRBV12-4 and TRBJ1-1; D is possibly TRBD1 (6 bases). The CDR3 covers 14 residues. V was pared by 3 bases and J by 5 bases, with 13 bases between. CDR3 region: CASSFQGSETEAFF. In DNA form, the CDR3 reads TGTGCCAGCAGTTTCCAGGGGAGTGAAACTGAAGCTTTCTTT.

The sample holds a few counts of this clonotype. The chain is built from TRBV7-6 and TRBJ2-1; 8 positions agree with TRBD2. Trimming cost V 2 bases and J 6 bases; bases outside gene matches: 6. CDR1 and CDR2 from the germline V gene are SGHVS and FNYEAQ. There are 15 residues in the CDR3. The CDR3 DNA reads TGTGCCAGCAGCTTATCCAGCGGGAGTCCCAATGAGCAGTTCTTC. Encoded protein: CASSLSSGSPNEQFF.

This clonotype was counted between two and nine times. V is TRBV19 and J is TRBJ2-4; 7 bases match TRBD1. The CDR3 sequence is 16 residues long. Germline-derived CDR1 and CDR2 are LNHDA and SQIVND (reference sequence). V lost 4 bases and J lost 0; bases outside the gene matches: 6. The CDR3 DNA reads TGTGCCAGTAGTAAGGGACAGACATCAGCCAAAAACATTCAGTACTTC. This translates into CASSKGQTSAKNIQYF.

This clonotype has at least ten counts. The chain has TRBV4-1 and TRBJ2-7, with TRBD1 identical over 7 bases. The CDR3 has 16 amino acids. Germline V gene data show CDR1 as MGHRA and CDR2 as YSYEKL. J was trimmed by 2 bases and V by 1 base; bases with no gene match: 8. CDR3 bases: TGCGCCAGCAGCCAAGGTCCGGACAGGCCGACCTACGAGCAGTACTTC. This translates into CASSQGPDRPTYEQYF.

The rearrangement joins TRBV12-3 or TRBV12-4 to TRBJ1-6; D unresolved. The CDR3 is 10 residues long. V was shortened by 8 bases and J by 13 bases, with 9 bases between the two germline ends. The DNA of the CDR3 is TGTGCCAGCGCATACGGCCCCCTCCACTTT. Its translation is CASAYGPLHF.

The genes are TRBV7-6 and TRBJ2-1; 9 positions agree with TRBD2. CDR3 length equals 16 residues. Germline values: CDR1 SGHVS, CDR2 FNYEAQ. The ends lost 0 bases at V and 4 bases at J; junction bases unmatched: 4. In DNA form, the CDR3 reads TGTGCCAGCAGCTTAGCGAGCGGGGGGCCTTACAATGAGCAGTTCTTC. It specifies CASSLASGGPYNEQFF.

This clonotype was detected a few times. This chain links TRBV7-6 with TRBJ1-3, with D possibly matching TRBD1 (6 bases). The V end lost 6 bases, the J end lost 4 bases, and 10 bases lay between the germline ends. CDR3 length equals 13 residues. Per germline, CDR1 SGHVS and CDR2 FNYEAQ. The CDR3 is CASRGGYGNTIYF. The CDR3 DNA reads TGTGCCAGCAGAGGGGGGTACGGAAACACCATATATTTT.

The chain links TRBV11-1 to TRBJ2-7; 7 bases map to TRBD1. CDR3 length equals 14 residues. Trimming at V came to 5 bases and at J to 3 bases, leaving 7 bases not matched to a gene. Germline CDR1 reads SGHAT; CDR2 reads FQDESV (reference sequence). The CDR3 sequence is CASSQPGQYYEQYF. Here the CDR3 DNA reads TGTGCCAGCAGCCAACCGGGACAGTACTACGAGCAGTACTTC.

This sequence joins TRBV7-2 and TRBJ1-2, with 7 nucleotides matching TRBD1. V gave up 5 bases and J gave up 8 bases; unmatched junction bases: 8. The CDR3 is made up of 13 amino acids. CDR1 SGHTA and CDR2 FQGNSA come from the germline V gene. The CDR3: CASSLTGEGGYTF. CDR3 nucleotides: TGTGCCAGCAGCCTTACAGGGGAAGGCGGCTACACCTTC.

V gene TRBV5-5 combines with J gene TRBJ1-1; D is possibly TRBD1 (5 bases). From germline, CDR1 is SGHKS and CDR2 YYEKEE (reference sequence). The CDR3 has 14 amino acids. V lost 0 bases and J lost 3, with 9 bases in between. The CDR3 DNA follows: TGTGCCAGCAGCTTGGAGGAGGGACACACTGAAGCTTTCTTT. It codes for CASSLEEGHTEAFF.

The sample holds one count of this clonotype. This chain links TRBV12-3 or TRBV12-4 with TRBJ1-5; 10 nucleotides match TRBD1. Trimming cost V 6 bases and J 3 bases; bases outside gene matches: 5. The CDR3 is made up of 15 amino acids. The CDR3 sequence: CASSPDRGTNQPQHF. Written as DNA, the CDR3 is TGTGCCAGCAGCCCGGACAGGGGGACCAATCAGCCCCAGCATTTT.

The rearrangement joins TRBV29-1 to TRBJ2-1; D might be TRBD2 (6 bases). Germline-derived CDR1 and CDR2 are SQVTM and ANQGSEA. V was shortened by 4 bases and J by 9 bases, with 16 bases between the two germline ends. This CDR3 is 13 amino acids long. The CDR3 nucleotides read TGCAGCGTTGGAACGGGAGCCGGGAGTGAGCAGTTCTTC. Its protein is CSVGTGAGSEQFF.

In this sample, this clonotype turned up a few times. This CDR3 reads CATSDLDSGLSYEQYF. In DNA, the CDR3 is TGTGCCACCAGTGATTTGGATAGCGGGCTCTCCTACGAGCAGTACTTC. V is TRBV24-1 and J is TRBJ2-7; TRBD2 matches at 7 bases. The CDR3 sequence is 16 residues long. The junction had 4 bases not matched to a gene; V was cut back by 0 bases and J by 0 bases. Per germline, CDR1 KGHDR and CDR2 SFDVKD.

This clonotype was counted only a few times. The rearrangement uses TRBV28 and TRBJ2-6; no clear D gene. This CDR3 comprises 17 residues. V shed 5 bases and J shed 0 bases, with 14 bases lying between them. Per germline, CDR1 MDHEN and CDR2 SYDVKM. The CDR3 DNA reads TGTGCCAGCAGTCCACGAAAGCAAGCCTCTGGGGCCAACGTCCTGACTTTC. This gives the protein CASSPRKQASGANVLTF. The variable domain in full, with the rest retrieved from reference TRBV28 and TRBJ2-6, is DVKVTQSSRYLVKRTGEKVFLECVQDMDHENMFWYRQDPGLGLRLIYFSYDVKMKEKGDIPEGYSVSREKKERFSLILESASTNQTSMYLCASSPRKQASGANVLTFGAGSRLTVL.

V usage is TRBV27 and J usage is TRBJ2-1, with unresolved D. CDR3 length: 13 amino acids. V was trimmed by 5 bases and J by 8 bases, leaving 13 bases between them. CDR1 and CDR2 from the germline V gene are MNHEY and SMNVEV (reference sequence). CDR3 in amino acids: CASSPLLADEQFF. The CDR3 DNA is TGTGCCAGCAGTCCTCTGTTAGCCGATGAGCAGTTCTTC.

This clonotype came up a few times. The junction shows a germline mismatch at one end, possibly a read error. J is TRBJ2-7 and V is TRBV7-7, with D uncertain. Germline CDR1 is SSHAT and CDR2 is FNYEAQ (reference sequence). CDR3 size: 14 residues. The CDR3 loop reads CASSFSLDSYEQYF. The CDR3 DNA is TGTGCTAGCAGCTTCTCCCTGGACTCCTACGAGCAGTACTTC.

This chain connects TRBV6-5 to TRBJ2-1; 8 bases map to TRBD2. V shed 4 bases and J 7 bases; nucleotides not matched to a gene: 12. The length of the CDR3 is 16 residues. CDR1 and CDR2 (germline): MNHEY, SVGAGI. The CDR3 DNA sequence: TGTGCCAGCAGTTGGTGGGGGCGGGGGGCCAGGAATGAGCAGTTCTTC. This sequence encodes CASSWWGRGARNEQFF.

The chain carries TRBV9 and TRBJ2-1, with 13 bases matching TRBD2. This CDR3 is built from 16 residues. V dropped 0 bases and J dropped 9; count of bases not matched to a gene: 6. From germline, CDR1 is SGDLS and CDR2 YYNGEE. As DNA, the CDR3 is TGTGCCAGCAGCGTAGGGACGACTAGCGGGGGGATTGAGCAGTTCTTC. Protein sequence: CASSVGTTSGGIEQFF.

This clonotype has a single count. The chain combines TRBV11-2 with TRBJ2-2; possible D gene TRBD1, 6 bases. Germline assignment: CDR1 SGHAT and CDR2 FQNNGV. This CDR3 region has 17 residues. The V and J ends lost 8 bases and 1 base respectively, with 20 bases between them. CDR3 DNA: TGTGCCAGCTTTACAATCGGACAGCGAAGGAACACCGGGGAGCTGTTTTTT. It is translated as CASFTIGQRRNTGELFF.

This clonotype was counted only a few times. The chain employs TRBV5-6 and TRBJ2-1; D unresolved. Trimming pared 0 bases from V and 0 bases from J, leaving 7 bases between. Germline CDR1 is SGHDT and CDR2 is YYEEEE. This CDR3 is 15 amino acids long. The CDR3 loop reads CASSLVRSSYNEQFF. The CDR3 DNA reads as TGTGCCAGCAGCTTGGTCAGGTCCTCCTACAATGAGCAGTTCTTC.

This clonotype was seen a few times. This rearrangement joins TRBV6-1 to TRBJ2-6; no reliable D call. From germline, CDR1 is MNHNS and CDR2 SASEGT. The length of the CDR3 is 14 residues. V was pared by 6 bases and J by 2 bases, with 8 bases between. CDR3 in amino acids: CASRLKTGANVLTF. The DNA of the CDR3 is TGTGCCAGCAGACTAAAGACTGGGGCCAACGTCCTGACTTTC.

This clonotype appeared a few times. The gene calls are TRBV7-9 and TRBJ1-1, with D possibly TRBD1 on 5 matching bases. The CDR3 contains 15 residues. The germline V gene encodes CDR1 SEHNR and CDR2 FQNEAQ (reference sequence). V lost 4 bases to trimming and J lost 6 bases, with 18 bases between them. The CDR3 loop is CASSSSGGGVPEAFF. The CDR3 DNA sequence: TGTGCCAGCAGCTCCTCTGGCGGGGGAGTGCCTGAAGCTTTCTTT.

The CDR3 DNA follows: TGTGCCAGCCGAAGCGGGGACAGGGGGTTAGTCCTCCACTTT. Translating gives CASRSGDRGLVLHF. This chain uses TRBV7-8 with TRBJ1-6; TRBD1 matches at 11 bases. The ends lost 8 bases at V and 15 bases at J; junction bases unmatched: 12. Germline CDR1 SGHVS, CDR2 FQNEAQ. The CDR3 runs to 14 residues.

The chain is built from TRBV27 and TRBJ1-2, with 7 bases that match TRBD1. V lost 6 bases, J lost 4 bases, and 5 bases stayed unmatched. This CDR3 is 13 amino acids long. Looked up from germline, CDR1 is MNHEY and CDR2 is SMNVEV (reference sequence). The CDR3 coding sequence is TGTGCCAGCAGGAGGGGGCTTGTCTATGGCTACACCTTC. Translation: CASRRGLVYGYTF.